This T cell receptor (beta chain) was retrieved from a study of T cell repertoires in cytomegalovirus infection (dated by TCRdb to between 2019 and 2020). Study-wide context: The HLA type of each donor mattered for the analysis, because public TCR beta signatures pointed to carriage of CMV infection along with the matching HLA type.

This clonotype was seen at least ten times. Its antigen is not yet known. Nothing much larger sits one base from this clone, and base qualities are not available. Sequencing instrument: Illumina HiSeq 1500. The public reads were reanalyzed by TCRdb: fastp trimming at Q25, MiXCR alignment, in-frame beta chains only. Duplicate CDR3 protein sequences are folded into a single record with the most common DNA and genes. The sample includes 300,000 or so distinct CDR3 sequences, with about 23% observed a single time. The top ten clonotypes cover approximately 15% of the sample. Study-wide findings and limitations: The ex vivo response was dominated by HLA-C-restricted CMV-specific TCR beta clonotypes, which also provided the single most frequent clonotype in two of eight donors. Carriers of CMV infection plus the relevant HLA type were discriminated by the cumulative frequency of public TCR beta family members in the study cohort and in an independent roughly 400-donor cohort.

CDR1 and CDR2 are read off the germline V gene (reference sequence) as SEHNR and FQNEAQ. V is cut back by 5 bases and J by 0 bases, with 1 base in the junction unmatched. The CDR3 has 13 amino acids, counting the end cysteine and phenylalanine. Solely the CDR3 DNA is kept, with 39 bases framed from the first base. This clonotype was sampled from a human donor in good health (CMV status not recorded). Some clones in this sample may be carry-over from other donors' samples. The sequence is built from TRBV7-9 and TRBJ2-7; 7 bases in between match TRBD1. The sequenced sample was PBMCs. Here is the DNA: TGTGCCAGCAGCCGGGACAGCTCCTACGAGCAGTACTTC. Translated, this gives CASSRDSSYEQYF.